These T cell receptor beta chains were read from a single sample in a study of T cell responses to AZD1222 COVID-19 vaccine. The repertoire was sequenced with immunoSEQ multiplex PCR; TCRdb's copy has only in-frame clones and lacks some. Here the sample spans around 150,000 clones, roughly 85% being singletons. The sample here was peripheral blood, taken 28 days after the second dose of the MenACWY control vaccine. Receptors originate from an adult who received the MenACWY meningococcal vaccine as a control. The CDR3 runs from the conserved cysteine through the conserved F or W. The D gene is left open where the match is weak. Clone size is not always given. Where it is, it says once, few, many or a class for expanded clones.

TRBJ1-2 - TRBV6-1 - CASSEAGRPLYGYTF TGTGCCAGCAGTGAAGCTGGGAGACCGTTGTATGGCTACACCTTC
TRBJ1-3 - TRBV3-1/TRBV3-2 - CASSQDPTGVGDKIYF TGTGCCAGCAGCCAAGATCCCACCGGGGTAGGGGACAAGATATATTTT
TRBJ2-1 - TRBV5-4 - CASSGGLRSQASYNEQFF TGTGCCAGCAGCGGGGGATTACGAAGCCAGGCCTCCTACAATGAGCAGTTCTTC
TRBJ1-5 TRBD1 TRBV27 - CASSPKTGVSNQPQHF TGTGCCAGCAGCCCAAAGACAGGGGTTTCCAATCAGCCCCAGCATTTT
TRBJ1-2 - TRBV30 once CAWSRGGQGSYGYTF TGTGCCTGGAGTCGAGGGGGTCAGGGATCCTATGGCTACACCTTC
TRBJ2-3 - TRBV6-5 - CATTSDTQYF TGTGCCACCACCTCTGATACGCAGTATTTT
TRBJ1-1 - TRBV29-1 - CSVYKSKGTEAFF TGCAGCGTTTATAAGTCGAAGGGGACTGAAGCTTTCTTT
TRBJ2-5 TRBD1 TRBV5-1 - CASSSGQGATQETQYF TGCGCCAGCAGTTCGGGACAGGGGGCTACCCAAGAGACCCAGTACTTC
TRBJ2-2 - TRBV3-1/TRBV3-2 - CASSQEGQFTGELFF TGTGCCAGCAGCCAAGAAGGGCAGTTCACCGGGGAGCTGTTTTTT
TRBJ1-2 - TRBV6-5 - CASSPIVDQIYGYTF TGTGCCTCATCGCCGATAGTAGACCAAATCTATGGCTACACCTTC
TRBJ2-3 - TRBV7-2 - CASSPRQVRATDTQYF TGTGCCAGCAGCCCACGACAGGTTAGGGCCACAGATACGCAGTATTTT
TRBJ2-3 TRBD2 TRBV10-3 - CAIRTSGRFSDTQYF TGTGCCATCAGGACTAGCGGGAGATTCTCAGATACGCAGTATTTT
TRBJ2-1 - TRBV7-2 - CASSLARAGYNEQFF TGTGCCAGCAGCTTAGCGCGGGCCGGCTACAATGAGCAGTTCTTC
TRBJ2-2 TRBD2 TRBV4-1 - CASSLSGGGYGELFF TGCGCCAGCAGCCTTAGCGGGGGAGGGTACGGGGAGCTGTTTTTT
TRBJ1-1 - TRBV5-1 - CASSLSWQMNTEAFF TGCGCCAGCAGCTTGTCATGGCAGATGAACACTGAAGCTTTCTTT
TRBJ2-7 TRBD2 TRBV5-5 - CASSSSGLKYEQYF TGTGCCAGCAGCTCGTCGGGACTAAAGTACGAGCAGTACTTC
TRBJ1-6 - TRBV2 - CASIPGVDSPLHF TGTGCCAGCATCCCCGGGGTGGATTCACCCCTCCACTTT
TRBJ2-3 TRBD2 TRBV19 - CASTLVSGSSDTQYF TGTGCCAGTACCCTAGTTAGCGGGAGCTCAGATACGCAGTATTTT
TRBJ2-5 TRBD2 TRBV7-2 few CASSSPGRGRRETQYF TGTGCCAGCAGCTCCCCTGGGAGGGGCCGTCGAGAGACCCAGTACTTC
TRBJ1-1 TRBD1 TRBV5-1 - CASSLALAGGTEAFF TGCGCCAGCAGCTTGGCCCTGGCAGGGGGGACTGAAGCTTTCTTT
TRBJ1-2 TRBD1 TRBV11-3 - CASSPRTGFNYGYTF TGTGCCAGCAGCCCCCGGACAGGCTTTAACTATGGCTACACCTTC
TRBJ2-6 - TRBV6-1 - CASSEVRKWAPSSGANVLTF TGTGCCAGCAGTGAAGTGAGGAAGTGGGCCCCCAGCTCTGGGGCCAACGTCCTGACTTTC
TRBJ1-5 - TRBV19 - CASSLGAVRQPQHF TGTGCCAGTAGTTTGGGGGCCGTGAGACAGCCCCAGCATTTT
TRBJ1-1 - TRBV19 - CASSIDTTGNTEAFF TGTGCCAGTAGTATAGATACAACAGGGAACACTGAAGCTTTCTTT
TRBJ1-2 - TRBV7-2 - CASSLVLGARGYTF TGTGCCAGCAGCTTAGTTCTGGGGGCGCGGGGCTACACCTTC
TRBJ2-7 TRBD2 TRBV4-3 - CASSQDSGLAGSYEQYF TGCGCCAGCAGCCAAGATTCGGGACTAGCGGGGTCCTACGAGCAGTACTTC
TRBJ2-5 - TRBV18 - CASSPGIGETQYF TGTGCCAGCTCACCAGGGATTGGCGAGACCCAGTACTTC
TRBJ2-2 - TRBV12-3/TRBV12-4 - CASSLTYTGELFF TGTGCCAGCAGTTTAACCTATACCGGGGAGCTGTTTTTT